These 27 T cell receptor beta chains were sequenced from one sample in a study of cytomegalovirus exposure and HLA in healthy donors. In the PCR, 60 Vbeta and 13 Jbeta primers were used. Repertoires were generated with immunoSEQ multiplex PCR, while TCRdb's copy carries only in-frame clones and drops some. The sample holds tens of thousands of clones, 70% to 80% seen once. Specimen: PBMCs. The receptors come from a woman aged 45-59 years in good health and CMV-seropositive.

This clone was counted only a few times. J is TRBJ1-2 and V is TRBV5-1, with 7 bases identical to TRBD1. The junction had 12 bases not matched to a gene; V was cut back by 4 bases and J by 6 bases. Per germline, CDR1 SGHRS and CDR2 YFSETQ. This CDR3 region has 15 residues. CDR3 amino acids: CASSAKTGNSHGYTF. Here the CDR3 DNA reads TGCGCCAGCAGCGCGAAGACAGGGAATTCCCATGGCTACACCTTC.

This chain connects TRBV11-2 to TRBJ1-1; D call uncertain. V shed 5 bases and J shed 7 bases, with 11 bases lying between them. CDR3 length: 12 residues. CDR1 and CDR2 from the germline V gene are SGHAT and FQNNGV. The CDR3, as DNA: TGTGCCAGCAGCCCCGTCCCGAGTGAAGCTTTCTTT. The encoded protein is CASSPVPSEAFF.

The chain recombines TRBV7-8 with TRBJ2-1, with 12 bases that match TRBD2. This CDR3 spans 15 amino acids. Germline assignment: CDR1 SGHVS and CDR2 FQNEAQ. V gave up 0 bases and J gave up 10 bases; unmatched junction bases: 4. CDR3 coding DNA: TGTGCCAGCAGCTTAGCCCCTAGCGGGAGGGGAGAGCAGTTCTTC. Translated, it gives CASSLAPSGRGEQFF.

The rearrangement uses TRBV4-1 and TRBJ2-5; TRBD2 might be the D (5 bases). Near its end, the DNA agrees better with TRBJ2-7, so the J call may be wrong. Looked up from germline, CDR1 is MGHRA and CDR2 is YSYEKL. The CDR3 totals 15 residues. The CDR3 region is CASSYFPLGSHEQYF. The CDR3 DNA sequence: TGCGCCAGCAGCTACTTCCCATTGGGGAGCCACGAGCAGTACTTC.

The chain carries TRBV6-6 and TRBJ2-7, with 11 bases aligning to TRBD1. V trimming: 10 bases; J trimming: 1 base; junction bases outside the gene matches: 12. This CDR3 is built from 16 residues. CDR1 MNHNY and CDR2 SVGAGI come from the germline V gene (reference sequence). The CDR3 coding sequence is TGTGCCACTATCCGCTGGGGACAGGGGGTGTCCTACGAGCAGTACGTC. This sequence encodes CATIRWGQGVSYEQYV.

This chain uses TRBV7-9 with TRBJ2-2, with D unresolved. With 4 bases removed from V and 1 base from J, the gap between germline ends came to 10 bases. CDR3 length: 15 residues. The V gene's germline CDR1 is SEHNR and CDR2 FQNEAQ (reference sequence). Here the CDR3 reads CASSSLQRNTGELFF. CDR3 coding DNA: TGTGCCAGCAGCTCCTTACAAAGGAACACCGGGGAGCTGTTTTTT.

This chain joins TRBV6-1 and TRBJ2-1; TRBD1 might be the D (5 bases). There are 14 residues in the CDR3. Trimming removed 2 bases at V and 8 bases at J, with 13 bases between. Germline V gene sequence: CDR1 MNHNS, CDR2 SASEGT. CDR3 loop: CASSEQGAGYEQFF. In DNA, the CDR3 is TGTGCCAGCAGTGAACAGGGCGCTGGCTATGAGCAGTTCTTC.

Here the CDR3 DNA reads TGTGCCAGCAGTTTTTGGGGGGGACTTTTAGAGTCAGATACGCAGTATTTT. This codes for CASSFWGGLLESDTQYF. The chain carries TRBV27 and TRBJ2-3; 7 positions match TRBD2. The CDR3 sequence is 17 residues long. Germline assignment: CDR1 MNHEY and CDR2 SMNVEV (reference sequence). V lost 3 bases, J lost 4 bases, and 13 bases stayed unmatched.

The chain couples TRBV5-8 to TRBJ1-1, with 12 positions matching TRBD1. The germline V gene has CDR1 SGHTS and CDR2 YDEGEE. The CDR3 length is 16 residues. V was clipped by 4 bases and J by 3 bases; unmatched bases: 7. CDR3 residues: CASSPGQGAGYTEAFF. Written as DNA, the CDR3 is TGTGCCAGCAGCCCGGGACAGGGGGCAGGGTACACTGAAGCTTTCTTT. Full variable domain (remainder filled in from reference TRBV5-8 and TRBJ1-1): EAGVTQSPTHLIKTRGQQATLRCSPISGHTSVYWYQQALGLGLQFLLWYDEGEERNRGNFPPRFSGRQFPNYSSELNVNALELEDSALYLCASSPGQGAGYTEAFFGQGTRLTVV.

J is TRBJ2-1 and V is TRBV7-9, with D possibly being TRBD2 (7 bases). The CDR3 is 14 amino acids. CDR1 and CDR2 from the germline V gene are SEHNR and FQNEAQ (reference sequence). V was clipped by 1 base and J by 10 bases, with 14 bases between them. CDR3 coding DNA: TGTGCCAGCAGCTTAGAAGGGGGGGGCTGGGAGCAGTTCTTC. Protein product: CASSLEGGGWEQFF.

The chain uses TRBV7-9 and TRBJ1-5, with D perhaps matching TRBD1 (5 bases). The CDR3 is made up of 16 amino acids. Trimming removed 5 bases from V and 5 bases from J, with 19 bases in between. Germline assignment: CDR1 SEHNR and CDR2 FQNEAQ (reference sequence). Written as DNA, the CDR3 is TGTGCCAGCAGCCAATCGTCGGGTTTAGGGGATCAGCCCCAGCATTTT. The encoded protein is CASSQSSGLGDQPQHF.

This chain uses TRBV6-6 with TRBJ1-1; weak D call: TRBD1 (5 bases). V was trimmed by 4 bases and J by 5 bases, leaving 14 bases between them. The length of the CDR3 is 14 residues. Per germline, CDR1 MNHNY and CDR2 SVGAGI (reference sequence). The CDR3 region is CASSSTGAGTEAFF. For the CDR3, the DNA is TGTGCCAGCAGTTCCACAGGTGCCGGGACTGAAGCTTTCTTT.

The chain joins TRBV5-4 to TRBJ1-4, with TRBD1 as a possible D gene (6 bases). The germline CDR1 and CDR2 sequences are SGHNT and YYREEE (reference sequence). The V end was cut by 1 base, the J end by 7 bases, with 17 bases between. CDR3 length: 16 amino acids. The CDR3 spells CASSLTGGPYGEKLFF. CDR3 bases: TGTGCCAGCAGCTTGACGGGGGGGCCCTATGGTGAAAAACTGTTTTTT.

The CDR3 region is CASSQAGTDKETQYF. The CDR3 bases are TGCGCCAGCAGCCAAGCCGGGACAGACAAAGAGACCCAGTACTTC. The rearrangement uses TRBV4-1 and TRBJ2-5; 7 nucleotides align to TRBD1. Germline assignment: CDR1 MGHRA and CDR2 YSYEKL. The CDR3 extends over 15 amino acids. V trimming: 1 base; J trimming: 3 bases; junction bases outside the gene matches: 5.

This clone was counted between two and nine times. The rearrangement joins TRBV6-1 to TRBJ2-7, with TRBD2 identical over 10 bases. The V segment lost 7 bases and the J segment 5 bases; nucleotides outside the gene matches: 11. CDR1 and CDR2 from the germline V gene are MNHNS and SASEGT. The CDR3 length is 15 residues. In DNA form, the CDR3 reads TGTGCCAGCACCCGGCTAGCGGGAGAAGTTGACGAGCAGTACGTC. Amino acid sequence: CASTRLAGEVDEQYV.

This clone was seen a few times. The chain has TRBV5-4 and TRBJ2-1, with D perhaps TRBD2 (5 bases). The CDR3 length is 15 residues. Germline values: CDR1 SGHNT, CDR2 YYREEE (reference sequence). V dropped 4 bases and J dropped 6 bases, with 17 bases sitting between them. CDR3 protein: CASSAASGRANEQFF. The CDR3 DNA is TGTGCCAGCAGCGCCGCCAGCGGTAGGGCCAATGAGCAGTTCTTC.

The chain has TRBV5-6 and TRBJ2-5; D might be TRBD2 (6 bases). Trimming removed 2 bases at V and 3 bases at J, with 8 bases between. This CDR3 region has 13 residues. Per the germline V gene, CDR1 is SGHDT and CDR2 is YYEEEE. The CDR3 bases are TGTGCCAGCAGCTTCGGGACTGAAGAGACCCAGTACTTC. This encodes CASSFGTEETQYF.

The CDR3 region is CASSQDRGRSPLHF. The CDR3 nucleotides read TGTGCCAGCAGCCAAGACCGGGGTAGGTCACCCCTCCACTTT. V usage is TRBV14 and J usage is TRBJ1-6; no clear D. This CDR3 region has 14 residues. V dropped 0 bases and J dropped 10 bases, with 10 bases sitting between them. Germline V CDR1 and CDR2: SGHDN, FVKESK.

This clone occurred once. The chain carries TRBV5-4 and TRBJ2-5, with a tentative D call TRBD2 (5 bases). The V gene lost 2 bases and the J gene lost 3 bases, with 11 bases spanning the gap. CDR3 length: 14 residues. Germline CDR1 is SGHNT and CDR2 is YYREEE (reference sequence). CDR3 sequence (DNA): TGTGCCAGCAGCTTTACGGGGAACAAAGAGACCCAGTACTTC. Its protein is CASSFTGNKETQYF.

The chain is built from TRBV5-4 and TRBJ2-1; 16 nucleotides line up with TRBD2. The CDR3 loop spans 14 amino acids. J was trimmed by 12 bases and V by 4 bases; bases with no gene match: 4. Germline V gives CDR1 SGHNT, CDR2 YYREEE (reference sequence). The CDR3 region is CASSGGTSGGGQFF. The DNA for the CDR3 is TGTGCCAGCAGCGGTGGGACTAGCGGGGGGGGGCAGTTCTTC.

The chain uses TRBV28 and TRBJ2-3; 13 bases map to TRBD2. The CDR3 has 15 residues. Losses at the gene ends were 6 bases for V and 1 base for J; bases not matched to a gene: 1. Germline loops: CDR1 MDHEN, CDR2 SYDVKM. CDR3 residues: CASRGTSGGTDTQYF. DNA of the CDR3: TGTGCCAGCAGAGGGACTAGCGGGGGCACAGATACGCAGTATTTT.

In this sample, this clone turned up once. The V and J genes are TRBV23-1 and TRBJ2-1, with 9 nucleotides matching TRBD2. TRBV23-1 is marked as an open reading frame, function uncertain. The junction had 13 bases not matched to a gene; V was cut back by 3 bases and J by 7 bases. The CDR3 covers 17 residues. The CDR3 is CASSHTPGLAYFNEQFF. CDR3 DNA: TGCGCCAGCAGTCATACCCCGGGACTAGCCTATTTTAATGAGCAGTTCTTC.

The chain recombines TRBV7-9 with TRBJ2-3, with a weak D call TRBD1 (7 bases). Per the germline V gene, CDR1 is SEHNR and CDR2 is FQNEAQ (reference sequence). Between the trimmed V and J ends, which lost 5 bases and 3 bases, there was a span of 15 bases. The CDR3 consists of 15 residues. CDR3 nucleotide sequence: TGTGCCAGCAGCATCGGAGGGGGCGAGACAGATACGCAGTATTTT. As protein: CASSIGGGETDTQYF.

As DNA, the CDR3 is TGTGCCAGCAGGAAGGACAGGAACTATGGCTACACCTTC. Translated: CASRKDRNYGYTF. The genes are TRBV6-1 and TRBJ1-2, with TRBD1 matching 7 bases. The CDR3 sequence is 13 residues long. Trimming at V came to 6 bases and at J to 2 bases, leaving 3 bases not matched to a gene. CDR1 is MNHNS and CDR2 is SASEGT in the germline V gene.

The chain recombines TRBV4-2 with TRBJ1-1; D is perhaps TRBD1 (6 bases). Germline V gene lookup returns CDR1 LGHNA and CDR2 YNFKEQ. Deletions cut 6 bases from V and 1 base from J, with 18 bases between. This CDR3 spans 16 amino acids. In DNA form, the CDR3 reads TGTGCCAGCAGTTCGATGGGGGGGCCGCGGAACACTGAAGCTTTCTTT. Translated: CASSSMGGPRNTEAFF.

The CDR3 DNA follows: TGTGCCAGCAGTTTCCAGGGAACCGGGGAGCTGTTTTTT. Translation gives CASSFQGTGELFF. This chain joins TRBV27 and TRBJ2-2; a weak D match, TRBD1 (5 bases). Germline lookup yields CDR1 MNHEY and CDR2 SMNVEV (reference sequence). This CDR3 region has 13 residues. V gave up 3 bases and J gave up 5 bases, with 7 bases separating them.

J is TRBJ2-5 and V is TRBV15; 7 bases line up with TRBD1. The junction had 6 bases not matched to a gene; V was cut back by 5 bases and J by 3 bases. This CDR3 is built from 14 residues. Germline V gives CDR1 LNHNV, CDR2 YYDKDF (reference sequence). The DNA for the CDR3 is TGTGCCACCAGCGAAATCGGGACAGAAGAGACCCAGTACTTC. This codes for CATSEIGTEETQYF.